This TCR beta chain was documented in a study of technical replicates of blood from a handful of donors (dated by TCRdb to the late 2010s). A note on this clone: The specificity of this receptor is unknown. No much larger clone is present one base from it, and per-base qualities are unavailable.

Libraries were prepared through the immunoSEQ multiplex PCR assay. The table comes from immuneACCESS by way of TCRdb, which keeps in-frame sequences with V and J called. Part of the clones is missing from these tables; in studies checked, under half for an unresolved V gene and the rest for unknown reasons. The sample table holds tens of thousands of clones, of which 91% were seen once. The biggest ten clones account for about 3.9% of the sample. V and J lose 3 bases and 6 bases, and a span of 12 bases separates them. The CDR1 and CDR2 encoded by the germline V gene are LGHNA and YSLEER. From cysteine to phenylalanine, the CDR3 is 13 amino acids long. Kept here is only the CDR3 DNA, which spans 39 bases and is read in frame from base 1.

The chain uses TRBV4-3 and TRBJ2-7, with the D gene uncertain. This receptor was identified in a human donor in good health. Some clones in this sample may be carry-over from other donors' samples. The specimen was PBMCs. The DNA is TGCGCCAGCAGCCACGATGAGGTGGGCGAGCAGTACTTC. The encoded protein is CASSHDEVGEQYF.